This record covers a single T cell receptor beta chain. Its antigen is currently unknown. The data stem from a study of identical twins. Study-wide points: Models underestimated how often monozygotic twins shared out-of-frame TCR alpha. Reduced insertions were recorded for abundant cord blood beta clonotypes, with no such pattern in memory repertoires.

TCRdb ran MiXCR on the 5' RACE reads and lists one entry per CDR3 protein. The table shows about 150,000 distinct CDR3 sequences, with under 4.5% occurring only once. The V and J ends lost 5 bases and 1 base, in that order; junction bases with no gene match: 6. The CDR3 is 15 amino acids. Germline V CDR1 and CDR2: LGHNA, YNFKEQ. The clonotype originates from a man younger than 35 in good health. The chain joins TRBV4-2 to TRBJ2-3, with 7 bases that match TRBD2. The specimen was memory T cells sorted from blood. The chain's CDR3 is CASSIAGVGTDTQYF. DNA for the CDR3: TGTGCCAGCAGCATAGCGGGCGTCGGCACAGATACGCAGTATTTT.